A single sample is the source of the 3 T cell receptor beta chains below, sequenced in a study of blood T cell repertoires in COVID-19. Here immunoSEQ multiplex PCR was the method, and the copy in TCRdb shows in-frame clones only, minus some. The sample records around 18,000 clones, around three quarters being singletons. Sequences were obtained from peripheral blood. All receptors come from a man in his 70s with COVID-19, enrolled during active disease.

The genes are TRBV28 and TRBJ2-7, with 9 bases fitting TRBD2. V lost 3 bases and J lost 0; bases outside the gene matches: 3. The CDR3 length is 15 residues. CDR1 is MDHEN and CDR2 is SYDVKM in the germline V gene. The CDR3 loop reads CASSFSGSPSYEQYF. DNA for the CDR3: TGTGCCAGCAGTTTTAGCGGGAGTCCCTCCTACGAGCAGTACTTC.

The chain carries TRBV6-5 and TRBJ2-3; TRBD1 agrees at 7 bases. V shed 8 bases and J 6 bases; nucleotides not matched to a gene: 11. This CDR3 is 14 amino acids long. Germline V lookup: CDR1 MNHEY, CDR2 SVGAGI. DNA of the CDR3: TGTGCCAGCGGATTATCACAGGGGAAGGATACGCAGTATTTT. This sequence encodes CASGLSQGKDTQYF.

The rearrangement uses TRBV19 and TRBJ1-2, with TRBD1 identical over 12 bases. Germline CDR1 and CDR2: LNHDA and SQIVND (reference sequence). The CDR3 is 15 amino acids. Trimming at V came to 4 bases and at J to 2 bases, leaving 2 bases not matched to a gene. The CDR3 DNA reads as TGTGCCAGTAGTACCGGGACAGGGGGCAACTATGGCTACACCTTC. Its protein product is CASSTGTGGNYGYTF.